A single sample is the source of the 23 T cell receptor beta chains below, sequenced in a study of T cells after yellow fever vaccination. From the 5' RACE reads, TCRdb called clonotypes with MiXCR, one entry per CDR3 protein. The table has 110,000 to 150,000 distinct CDR3 sequences, 6.6% seen once; the top ten hold about 0.6%. The material was CD4+ T cells sorted from PBMCs, obtained 10 days after the yellow fever booster vaccination. The receptors were gathered from a young man who received the YFV17D yellow fever vaccine.

This clonotype was seen repeatedly, ten times or more. V usage is TRBV6-2 or TRBV6-3 and J usage is TRBJ1-5; weak D call: TRBD1 (6 bases). Trimming removed 5 bases at V and 3 bases at J, with 11 bases between. Germline loops: CDR1 MNHEY, CDR2 SVGEGT. The CDR3 runs 14 residues. The CDR3 DNA reads TGTGCCAGCAGTCTGAACAGGGCCAATCAGCCCCAGCATTTT. As protein: CASSLNRANQPQHF.

This clonotype was detected ten times or more. This chain links TRBV6-5 with TRBJ1-1; 7 bases map to TRBD1. This CDR3 is built from 17 residues. The germline V gene has CDR1 MNHEY and CDR2 SVGAGI. The ends lost 0 bases at V and 0 bases at J; junction bases unmatched: 7. CDR3 sequence (DNA): TGTGCCAGCAGTTACTCGGGACGACAGGGATTGAACACTGAAGCTTTCTTT. Its translation is CASSYSGRQGLNTEAFF.

This clonotype was recorded a few times. CDR3 in amino acids: CASSPLDSDTQYF. CDR3 nucleotides: TGTGCCAGCAGCCCCCTAGACTCAGATACGCAGTATTTT. The rearrangement links TRBV7-2 to TRBJ2-3; D is uncertain. The CDR3 has 13 amino acids. V was cut by 5 bases and J by 4 bases, with 10 bases left in between. Germline values: CDR1 SGHTA, CDR2 FQGNSA.

The chain joins TRBV5-4 to TRBJ2-5; TRBD2 aligns across 8 bases. Trimming took 5 bases from V and 2 from J; bases not matched to a gene: 11. Germline V CDR1 and CDR2: SGHNT, YYREEE (reference sequence). The CDR3 spans 16 residues. CDR3: CASSSHAGGRQETQYF. The CDR3 bases are TGTGCCAGCAGTTCGCACGCGGGAGGAAGGCAAGAGACCCAGTACTTC.

This clonotype was seen repeatedly, ten times or more. The chain has TRBV21-1 and TRBJ2-5; TRBD2, the table's D call, lacks a check against the DNA. TRBV21-1 is a pseudogene. The CDR3 runs to 12 residues. Here the CDR3 DNA reads TGTGCCAGTGGGGCCCCAAAAGAGACCCAGTACTTC. It encodes CASGAPKETQYF.

Remarks on this clonotype: This may be a read error: a much more frequent sequence differs by one nucleotide. The chain uses TRBV7-2 and TRBJ2-4; 7 bases fit TRBD2. The CDR3 consists of 14 residues. The germline CDR1 and CDR2 sequences are SGHTA and FQGNSA. The CDR3, as DNA: TGTGCCAGCAGGTTCGGATCGGGACTAAACATGCAGTACTTC. This sequence encodes CASRFGSGLNMQYF. The complete variable domain, with remaining parts taken from reference TRBV7-2 and TRBJ2-4, reads GAGVSQSPSNKVTEKGKDVELRCDPISGHTALYWYRQSLGQGLEFLIYFQGNSAPDKSGLPSDRFSAERTGGSVSTLTIQRTQQEDSAVYLCASRFGSGLNMQYFGAGTRLSVL.

This clonotype was seen repeatedly, ten times or more. V is TRBV6-9 and J is TRBJ2-1; no reliable D call. The V gene lost 7 bases and the J gene lost 5 bases, with 24 bases spanning the gap. The CDR3 sequence is 17 residues long. The germline gives CDR1 MNHGY, CDR2 SVAAGI. The DNA for the CDR3 is TGTGCCAGCATTCAATATAAGGCCGGGCCGTGGCACAATGAGCAGTTCTTC. Its protein product is CASIQYKAGPWHNEQFF.

This clonotype was recorded many times. The chain uses TRBV20-1 and TRBJ2-2, with D possibly TRBD1 on 5 matching bases. Trimming shortened V by 3 bases and J by 11 bases, and 10 bases separated the two germline ends. The CDR3 loop spans 11 amino acids. CDR1 is DFQATT and CDR2 is SNEGSKA in the germline V gene (reference sequence). Here the CDR3 DNA reads TGCAGTGCTAGTACAGGTCCTGAGCTGTTTTTT. It yields the protein CSASTGPELFF.

This clonotype was seen at least ten times. The rearrangement uses TRBV11-2 and TRBJ2-5; D gene ambiguous. V shed 5 bases and J shed 3 bases, with 13 bases lying between them. Germline CDR1 and CDR2: SGHAT and FQNNGV. This CDR3 spans 14 amino acids. CDR3 in amino acids: CASSLPPLEETQYF. Written as DNA, the CDR3 is TGTGCCAGCAGCCTCCCCCCCCTGGAAGAGACCCAGTACTTC.

In this sample, this clonotype turned up many times. The chain recombines TRBV19 with TRBJ1-5; the D gene is possibly TRBD1 (6 bases). Germline V gives CDR1 LNHDA, CDR2 SQIVND (reference sequence). Trimming stripped 9 bases from V and 6 bases from J, with 12 bases between. There are 12 residues in the CDR3. CDR3 in amino acids: CASHRDGQPQHF. The CDR3 DNA is TGTGCCAGCCACAGGGACGGTCAGCCCCAGCATTTT.

This clonotype was recorded many times. The gene calls are TRBV6-5 and TRBJ1-1; 8 bases line up with TRBD1. Trimming cost V 4 bases and J 4 bases; bases outside gene matches: 14. Germline V CDR1 and CDR2: MNHEY, SVGAGI. CDR3 length equals 17 residues. CDR3 nucleotides: TGTGCCAGCAGTTCCGGACAGGGAGGGGGTAAGGGCACTGAAGCTTTCTTT. This gives the protein CASSSGQGGGKGTEAFF.

This clonotype was seen only a few times. This chain joins TRBV12-3 or TRBV12-4 and TRBJ1-2; D unresolved. V dropped 0 bases and J dropped 10 bases, with 9 bases sitting between them. CDR3 size: 12 residues. The CDR3 protein is CASSLAVGPYTF. The CDR3 DNA sequence: TGTGCCAGCAGTTTAGCTGTCGGCCCCTACACCTTC.

There are many counts of this clonotype. The chain carries TRBV5-1 and TRBJ2-7; no reliable D call. Trimming left V 6 bases short and J 4 bases short, with 20 bases between. The CDR3 has 15 residues. Looked up from germline, CDR1 is SGHRS and CDR2 is YFSETQ. CDR3 sequence: CASNFGYQAAYEQYF. DNA of the CDR3: TGCGCCAGCAACTTCGGGTACCAGGCGGCGTACGAGCAGTACTTC.

This clonotype was seen repeatedly, ten times or more. The chain recombines TRBV20-1 with TRBJ2-3, with D uncertain. Germline V gives CDR1 DFQATT, CDR2 SNEGSKA (reference sequence). The CDR3 has 13 residues. Trimming removed 3 bases from V and 0 bases from J, with 7 bases in between. This chain's CDR3 is CSASLVSTDTQYF. For the CDR3, the DNA is TGCAGTGCTAGCCTCGTCAGCACAGATACGCAGTATTTT.

This clonotype was counted a few times. V is TRBV30 and J is TRBJ2-5; D remains ambiguous. CDR3 length: 12 residues. CDR1 is GTSNPN and CDR2 is SVGIG in the germline V gene (reference sequence). V dropped 0 bases and J dropped 4 bases, with 6 bases sitting between them. CDR3 loop: CAWSVLRETQYF. The CDR3 DNA follows: TGTGCCTGGAGTGTACTGAGAGAGACCCAGTACTTC.

In this sample, this clonotype turned up many times. This rearrangement joins TRBV11-1 to TRBJ2-7; tentatively, D is TRBD1 (6 bases). Trimming removed 3 bases from V and 1 base from J, with 13 bases in between. Looked up from germline, CDR1 is SGHAT and CDR2 is FQDESV (reference sequence). This CDR3 has 15 amino acids. The CDR3 DNA reads as TGTGCCAGCAGCTTTGGGGGCAGCAGGTCCTACGAGCAGTACTTC. Translation: CASSFGGSRSYEQYF.

This clonotype came up many times. The gene calls are TRBV20-1 and TRBJ2-7; no reliable D call. Trimming removed 6 bases at V and 6 bases at J, with 15 bases between. The CDR3 has 12 residues. Germline V lookup: CDR1 DFQATT, CDR2 SNEGSKA (reference sequence). The CDR3 protein is CSALEQKGEQYF. The CDR3 nucleotides are TGCAGTGCCCTAGAACAAAAAGGCGAGCAGTACTTC.

This clonotype was seen at least ten times. The DNA for the CDR3 is TGTGCCAGCAGTTTTATTGTAGCGGGGGCTTGGACCGGGGAGCTGTTTTTT. It translates to CASSFIVAGAWTGELFF. The chain recombines TRBV12-3 or TRBV12-4 with TRBJ2-2; 9 bases agree with TRBD2. The V gene end was trimmed by 3 bases and the J gene end by 5 bases; junction bases not matched to a gene: 10. The CDR3 totals 17 residues.

At least ten counts were recorded for this clonotype. V is TRBV5-6 and J is TRBJ2-2, with D possibly matching TRBD2 (6 bases). V lost 5 bases and J lost 5, with 19 bases in between. This CDR3 comprises 16 residues. The germline V gene encodes CDR1 SGHDT and CDR2 YYEEEE. This CDR3 reads CASRLLAAGMTGELFF. The CDR3 DNA reads as TGTGCCAGCAGACTCCTAGCCGCGGGAATGACCGGGGAGCTGTTTTTT.

This clonotype came up many times. This chain joins TRBV12-3 or TRBV12-4 and TRBJ2-7; D might be TRBD2 (5 bases). V gave up 8 bases and J gave up 6 bases, with 17 bases separating them. CDR3 length: 13 amino acids. CDR3: CASQDGVWSEQYF. The CDR3 nucleotides are TGTGCCAGCCAGGACGGGGTATGGTCCGAGCAGTACTTC.

This clonotype has only a few counts. The chain has TRBV7-2 and TRBJ2-7; D is unresolved. V lost 5 bases, J lost 6 bases, and 14 bases lay in between. Per germline, CDR1 SGHTA and CDR2 FQGNSA. CDR3 length: 13 residues. The CDR3 region is CASSHPGRGEQYF. CDR3 in DNA: TGTGCCAGCAGCCATCCAGGAAGAGGCGAGCAGTACTTC.

This clonotype was seen repeatedly, ten times or more. CDR3 region: CSVARVAYNEQFF. The CDR3 DNA follows: TGCAGCGTTGCACGGGTCGCCTACAATGAGCAGTTCTTC. V usage is TRBV29-1 and J usage is TRBJ2-1; D is unresolved. Looked up from germline, CDR1 is SQVTM and CDR2 is ANQGSEA. This CDR3 contains 13 residues. Trimming removed 4 bases at V and 2 bases at J, with 9 bases between.

This chain links TRBV30 with TRBJ2-5; 8 bases align to TRBD1. Germline CDR1 reads GTSNPN; CDR2 reads SVGIG (reference sequence). The CDR3 runs to 13 residues. Trimming at V came to 2 bases and at J to 7 bases, leaving 6 bases not matched to a gene. CDR3 DNA sequence: TGTGCCTGGAGTTTTACAGGGGGTGCGACCCAGTACTTC. Translating it yields CAWSFTGGATQYF.